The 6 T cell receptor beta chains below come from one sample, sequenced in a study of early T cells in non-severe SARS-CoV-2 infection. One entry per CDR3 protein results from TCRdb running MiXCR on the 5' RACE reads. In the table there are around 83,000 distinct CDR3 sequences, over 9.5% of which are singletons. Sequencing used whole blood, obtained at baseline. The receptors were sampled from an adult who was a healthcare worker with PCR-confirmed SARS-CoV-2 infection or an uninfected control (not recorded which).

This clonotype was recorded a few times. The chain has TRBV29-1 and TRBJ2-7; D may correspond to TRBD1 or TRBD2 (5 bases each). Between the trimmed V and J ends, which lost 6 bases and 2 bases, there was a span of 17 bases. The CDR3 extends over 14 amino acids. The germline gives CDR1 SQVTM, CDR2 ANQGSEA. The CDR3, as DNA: TGCAGCGTAAAGCGCCCGGGGCTTCCCTACGAGCAGTACTTC. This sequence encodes CSVKRPGLPYEQYF.

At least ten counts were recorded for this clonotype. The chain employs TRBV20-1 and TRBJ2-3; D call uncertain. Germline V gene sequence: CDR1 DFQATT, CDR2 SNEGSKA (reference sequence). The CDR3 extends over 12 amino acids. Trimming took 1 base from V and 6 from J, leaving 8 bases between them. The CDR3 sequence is CSARGTPDTQYF. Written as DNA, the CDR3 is TGCAGTGCTAGAGGCACGCCCGATACGCAGTATTTT.

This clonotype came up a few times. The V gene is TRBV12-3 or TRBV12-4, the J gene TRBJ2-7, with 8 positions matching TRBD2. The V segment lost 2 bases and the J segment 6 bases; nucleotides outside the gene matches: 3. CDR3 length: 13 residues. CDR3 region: CASSLLLAGEQYF. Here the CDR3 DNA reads TGTGCCAGCAGTTTATTGCTAGCGGGCGAGCAGTACTTC.

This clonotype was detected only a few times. CDR3: CSVETGDSSNTEAFF. The CDR3, as DNA: TGCAGCGTTGAAACGGGGGACAGTAGCAACACTGAAGCTTTCTTT. This sequence joins TRBV29-1 and TRBJ1-1, with TRBD1 identical over 7 bases. The CDR3 runs 15 residues. Germline V gene lookup returns CDR1 SQVTM and CDR2 ANQGSEA. J lost 2 bases, V lost 2 bases, and 8 bases had no gene match.

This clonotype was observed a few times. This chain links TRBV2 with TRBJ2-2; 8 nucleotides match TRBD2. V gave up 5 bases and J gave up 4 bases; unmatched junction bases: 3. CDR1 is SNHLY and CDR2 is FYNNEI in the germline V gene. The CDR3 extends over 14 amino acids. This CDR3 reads CASSKAGGTGELFF. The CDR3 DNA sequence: TGTGCCAGCAGTAAGGCGGGAGGCACCGGGGAGCTGTTTTTT. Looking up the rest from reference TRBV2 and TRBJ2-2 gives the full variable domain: EPEVTQTPSHQVTQMGQEVILRCVPISNHLYFYWYRQILGQKVEFLVSFYNNEISEKSEIFDDQFSVERPDGSNFTLKIRSTKLEDSAMYFCASSKAGGTGELFFGEGSRLTVL.

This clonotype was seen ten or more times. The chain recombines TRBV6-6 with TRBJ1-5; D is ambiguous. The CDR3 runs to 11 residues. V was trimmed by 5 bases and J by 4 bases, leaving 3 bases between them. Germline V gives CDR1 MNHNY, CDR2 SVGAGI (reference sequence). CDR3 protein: CASSQNQPQHF. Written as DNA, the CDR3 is TGTGCCAGCAGTCAAAATCAGCCCCAGCATTTT.